This T cell receptor (beta chain) stems from a study of cytotoxic CD8 clonotypes in ibrutinib-treated CLL. Study summary: Patient counts were 11 relapsed/refractory, over 14 treatment-naive and some 17 IGHV unmutated.

Sequencing used immunoSEQ multiplex PCR; TCRdb keeps in-frame clones, though not all of them. The data contain over 200,000 clones, about four fifths of them singletons. The sequenced sample was PBMCs, obtained after 12 months of ibrutinib treatment. This receptor was identified in a human donor with chronic lymphocytic leukemia.

The CDR3 DNA reads TGCAGCGTTGAGTTCATAACACGGGAAAAACTGTTTTTT. It specifies CSVEFITREKLFF. This chain links TRBV29-1 with TRBJ1-4; D is unclear. CDR1 SQVTM and CDR2 ANQGSEA come from the germline V gene. With 3 bases removed from V and 8 bases from J, the gap between germline ends came to 13 bases. The CDR3 runs 13 residues.